The present TCR beta chain was sequenced within a study of CD8 T cells in Susac syndrome. This clonotype was seen a single time. Controls comprised healthy donors matched for age and sex. The germline V gene encodes CDR1 SQVTM and CDR2 ANQGSEA. The CDR3 runs to 13 residues. The J segment lost 4 bases and the V segment lost 7 bases, leaving 3 bases of the junction unmatched. When the RNA was reverse transcribed, random hexamers were used with an input of roughly 0.45 to 1 ug. MiXCR was run by TCRdb on the immunoSEQ multiplex PCR reads, yielding one entry per CDR3 protein. This sample has approximately 160,000 distinct CDR3 sequences; about 93% occur once, and the top ten carry around 0.13%.

This clonotype was obtained from a human donor in good health. Sequenced material: CD4+ T cells from PBMCs. This chain links TRBV29-1 with TRBJ2-7; TRBD2 aligns across 14 bases. CDR3 in amino acids: CSAGTSGGYEQYF. CDR3 in DNA: TGCAGCGCAGGGACTAGCGGGGGATACGAGCAGTACTTC.